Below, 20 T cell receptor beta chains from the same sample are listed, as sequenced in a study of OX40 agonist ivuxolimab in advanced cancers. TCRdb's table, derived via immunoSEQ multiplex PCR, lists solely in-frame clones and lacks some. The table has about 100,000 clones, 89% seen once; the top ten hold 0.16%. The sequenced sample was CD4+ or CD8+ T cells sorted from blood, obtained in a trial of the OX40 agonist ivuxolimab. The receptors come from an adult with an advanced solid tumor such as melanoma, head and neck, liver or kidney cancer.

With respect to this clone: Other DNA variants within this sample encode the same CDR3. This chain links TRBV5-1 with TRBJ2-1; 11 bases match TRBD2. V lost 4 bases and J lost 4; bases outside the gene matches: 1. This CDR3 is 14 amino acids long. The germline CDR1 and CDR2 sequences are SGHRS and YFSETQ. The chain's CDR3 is CASSRLAGYNEQFF. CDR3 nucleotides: TGCGCCAGCAGCAGACTAGCGGGGTACAATGAGCAGTTCTTC.

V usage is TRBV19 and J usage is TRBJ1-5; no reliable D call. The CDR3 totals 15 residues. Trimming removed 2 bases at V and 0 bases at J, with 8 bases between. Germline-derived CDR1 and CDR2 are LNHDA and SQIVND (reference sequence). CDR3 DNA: TGTGCCAGTAGTATAAGCAGGAATAGCAATCAGCCCCAGCATTTT. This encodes CASSISRNSNQPQHF.

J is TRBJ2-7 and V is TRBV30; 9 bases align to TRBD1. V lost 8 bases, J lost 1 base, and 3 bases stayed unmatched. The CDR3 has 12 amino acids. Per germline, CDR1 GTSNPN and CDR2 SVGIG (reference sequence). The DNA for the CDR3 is TGTGCCCACAGGGGGCAGTCCTACGAGCAGTACTTC. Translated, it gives CAHRGQSYEQYF.

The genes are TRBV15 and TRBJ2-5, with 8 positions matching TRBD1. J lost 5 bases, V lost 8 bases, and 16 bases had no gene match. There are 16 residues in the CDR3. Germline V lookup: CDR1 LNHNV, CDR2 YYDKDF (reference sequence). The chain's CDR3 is CATRTGRWAGHETQYF. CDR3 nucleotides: TGTGCCACCCGGACAGGGAGGTGGGCCGGTCACGAGACCCAGTACTTC.

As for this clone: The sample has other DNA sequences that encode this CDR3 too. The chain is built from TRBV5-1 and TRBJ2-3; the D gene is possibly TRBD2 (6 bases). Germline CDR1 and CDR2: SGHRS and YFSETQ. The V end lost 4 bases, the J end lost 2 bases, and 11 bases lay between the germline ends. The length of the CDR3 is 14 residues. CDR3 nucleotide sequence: TGCGCCAGCAGCCTCCGGGACTCCACAGATACGCAGTATTTT. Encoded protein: CASSLRDSTDTQYF.

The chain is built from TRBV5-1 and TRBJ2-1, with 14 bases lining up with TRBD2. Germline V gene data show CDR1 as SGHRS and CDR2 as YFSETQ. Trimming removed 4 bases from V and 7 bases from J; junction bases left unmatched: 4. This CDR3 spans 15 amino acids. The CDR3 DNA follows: TGCGCCAGCAGCCCAGGGACTAGCGGGAGTAATGAGCAGTTCTTC. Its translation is CASSPGTSGSNEQFF.

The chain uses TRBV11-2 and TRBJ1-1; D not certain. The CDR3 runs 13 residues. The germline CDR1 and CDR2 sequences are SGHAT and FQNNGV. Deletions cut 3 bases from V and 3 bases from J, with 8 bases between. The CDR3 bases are TGTGCCAGCAGCTTCATAGGAGACACTGAAGCTTTCTTT. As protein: CASSFIGDTEAFF.

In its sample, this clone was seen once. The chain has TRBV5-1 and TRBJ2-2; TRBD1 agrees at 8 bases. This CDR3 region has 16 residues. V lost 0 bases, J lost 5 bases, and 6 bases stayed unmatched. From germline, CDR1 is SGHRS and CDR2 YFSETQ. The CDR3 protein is CASSLAQGGLTGELFF. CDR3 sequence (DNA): TGCGCCAGCAGCTTGGCACAGGGGGGCCTAACCGGGGAGCTGTTTTTT. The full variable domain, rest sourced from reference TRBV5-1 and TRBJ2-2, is KAGVTQTPRYLIKTRGQQVTLSCSPISGHRSVSWYQQTPGQGLQFLFEYFSETQRNKGNFPGRFSGRQFSNSRSEMNVSTLELGDSALYLCASSLAQGGLTGELFFGEGSRLTVL.

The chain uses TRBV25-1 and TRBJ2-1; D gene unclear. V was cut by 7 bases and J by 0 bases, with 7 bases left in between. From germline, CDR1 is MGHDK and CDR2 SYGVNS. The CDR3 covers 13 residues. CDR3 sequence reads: CASTESSYNEQFF. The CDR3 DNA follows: TGTGCCAGCACCGAGAGCTCCTACAATGAGCAGTTCTTC.

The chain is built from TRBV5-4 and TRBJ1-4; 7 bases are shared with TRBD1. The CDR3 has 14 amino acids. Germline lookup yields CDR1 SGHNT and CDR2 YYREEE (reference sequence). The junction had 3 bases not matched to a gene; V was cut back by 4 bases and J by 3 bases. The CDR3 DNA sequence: TGTGCCAGCAGCACCGGACAGGCTAATGAAAAACTGTTTTTT. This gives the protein CASSTGQANEKLFF.

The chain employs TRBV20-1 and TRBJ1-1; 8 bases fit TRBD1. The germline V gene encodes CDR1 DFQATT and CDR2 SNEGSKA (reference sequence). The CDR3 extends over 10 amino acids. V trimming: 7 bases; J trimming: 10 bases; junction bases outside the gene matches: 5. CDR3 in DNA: TGCAGTGGACAGGGGAGGTCAGCTTTCTTT. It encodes CSGQGRSAFF.

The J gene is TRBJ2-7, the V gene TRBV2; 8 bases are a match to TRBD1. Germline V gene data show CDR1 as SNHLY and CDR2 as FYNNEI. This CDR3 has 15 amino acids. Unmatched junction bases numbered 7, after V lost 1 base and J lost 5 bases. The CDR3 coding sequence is TGTGCCAGCAGTGAAGGCCATCAGGGGGCGAACGAGCAGTACTTC. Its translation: CASSEGHQGANEQYF.

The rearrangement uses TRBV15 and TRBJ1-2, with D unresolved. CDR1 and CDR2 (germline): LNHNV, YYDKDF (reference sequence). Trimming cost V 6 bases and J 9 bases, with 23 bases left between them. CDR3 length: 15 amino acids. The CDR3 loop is CATRPSGQLPGSYTF. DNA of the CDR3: TGTGCCACCAGGCCCTCCGGGCAGTTACCGGGGAGCTACACCTTC.

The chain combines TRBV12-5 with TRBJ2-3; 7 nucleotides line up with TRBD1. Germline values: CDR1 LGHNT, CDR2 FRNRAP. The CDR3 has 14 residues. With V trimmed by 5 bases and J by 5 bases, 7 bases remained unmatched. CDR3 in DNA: TGTGCTAGTGGTGCAGGGGGTTTGGGAGATACGCAGTATTTT. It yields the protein CASGAGGLGDTQYF.

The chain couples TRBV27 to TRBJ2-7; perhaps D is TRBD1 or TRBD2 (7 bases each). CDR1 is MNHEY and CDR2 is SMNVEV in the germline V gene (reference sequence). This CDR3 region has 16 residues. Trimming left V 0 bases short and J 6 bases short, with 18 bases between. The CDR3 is CASSLSRGTVVGEQYF. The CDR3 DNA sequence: TGTGCCAGCAGTTTATCGCGGGGGACAGTCGTGGGCGAGCAGTACTTC.

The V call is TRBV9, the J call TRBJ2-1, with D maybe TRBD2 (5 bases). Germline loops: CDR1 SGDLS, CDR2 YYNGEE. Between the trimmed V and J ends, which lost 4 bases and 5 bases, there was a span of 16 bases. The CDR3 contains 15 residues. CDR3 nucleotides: TGTGCCAGCAGCCCCCAAGGCGGGTACAACAATGAGCAGTTCTTC. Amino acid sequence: CASSPQGGYNNEQFF.

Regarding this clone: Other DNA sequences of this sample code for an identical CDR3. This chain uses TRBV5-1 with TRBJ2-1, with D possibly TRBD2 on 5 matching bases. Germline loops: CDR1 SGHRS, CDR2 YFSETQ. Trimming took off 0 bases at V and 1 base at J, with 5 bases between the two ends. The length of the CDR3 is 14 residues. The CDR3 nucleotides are TGCGCCAGCAGCTTGGCGGGGTCCTACAATGAGCAGTTCTTC. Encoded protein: CASSLAGSYNEQFF. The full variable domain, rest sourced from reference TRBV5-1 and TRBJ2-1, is KAGVTQTPRYLIKTRGQQVTLSCSPISGHRSVSWYQQTPGQGLQFLFEYFSETQRNKGNFPGRFSGRQFSNSRSEMNVSTLELGDSALYLCASSLAGSYNEQFFGPGTRLTVL.

The CDR3 here is CASSGGTNGYTF. CDR3 DNA sequence: TGTGCCAGCAGCGGCGGTACGAATGGCTACACCTTC. The rearrangement joins TRBV2 to TRBJ1-2, with D unresolved. CDR1 and CDR2 from the germline V gene are SNHLY and FYNNEI. The CDR3 consists of 12 residues. The V gene lost 6 bases and the J gene lost 6 bases, with 11 bases spanning the gap.

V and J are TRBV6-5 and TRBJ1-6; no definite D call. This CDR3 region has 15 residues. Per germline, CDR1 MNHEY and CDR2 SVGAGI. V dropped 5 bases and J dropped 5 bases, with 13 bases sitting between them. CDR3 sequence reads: CASSRTGPNNSPLHF. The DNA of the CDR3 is TGTGCCAGCAGTCGGACCGGACCTAATAATTCACCCCTCCACTTT.

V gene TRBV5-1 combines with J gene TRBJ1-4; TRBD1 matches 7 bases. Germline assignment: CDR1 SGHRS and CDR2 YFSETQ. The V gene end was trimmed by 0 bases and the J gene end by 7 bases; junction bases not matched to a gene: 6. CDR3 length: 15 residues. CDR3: CASSLGTGLSEKLFF. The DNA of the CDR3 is TGCGCCAGCAGCTTGGGGACAGGCCTTAGTGAAAAACTGTTTTTT.